This TCR beta chain emerged from a study of cytomegalovirus exposure and HLA in healthy donors. Researchers ran the PCR with 60 Vbeta and 13 Jbeta primers. Sequenced by immunoSEQ multiplex PCR; TCRdb stores in-frame clones only, minus some. Among over 150,000 clones listed, approximately 80% were seen once. The CDR3 runs 14 residues. Looked up from germline, CDR1 is MNHNS and CDR2 is SASEGT. Trimming stripped 2 bases from V and 6 bases from J, with 13 bases between. The rearrangement joins TRBV6-1 to TRBJ1-1; weak D call: TRBD1 (6 bases). This TCR came from a boy younger than 10 in good health and CMV-seronegative. The sequencing input was PBMCs. This CDR3 reads CASSEWGGVAEAFF. The CDR3, as DNA: TGTGCCAGCAGTGAATGGGGGGGCGTCGCTGAAGCTTTCTTT.